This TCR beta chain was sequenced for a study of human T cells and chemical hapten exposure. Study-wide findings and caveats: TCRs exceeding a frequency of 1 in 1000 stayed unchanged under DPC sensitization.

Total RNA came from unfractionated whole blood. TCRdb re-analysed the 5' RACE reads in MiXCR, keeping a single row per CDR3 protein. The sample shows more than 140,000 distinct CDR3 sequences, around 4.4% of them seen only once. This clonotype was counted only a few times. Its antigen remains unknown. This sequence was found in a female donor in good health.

The CDR3 bases are TGTGCCGGGGAGGGTGTCTATGGCTACACCTTC. It codes for CAGEGVYGYTF. The rearrangement joins TRBV7-9 to TRBJ1-2; D uncertain. In germline, CDR1 is SEHNR, CDR2 FQNEAQ (reference sequence). V was clipped by 11 bases and J by 4 bases, with 11 bases between them. The CDR3 sequence is 11 residues long.